The TCR beta chain described here comes from a study of shared clonotypes between healthy human individuals. Study outcomes and limitations: The naive CD4 repertoires of a handful of donors were compared, and around 4.7% of clonotypes were shared. Across subsets, estimated richness was generally greater for naive than for memory populations.

In regard to this clone: No antigen is known for it. Other nucleotide sequences from this sample produce the same CDR3.

Several immunoSEQ plates held equal portions of the genomic DNA taken from each subset. The repertoire was sequenced with immunoSEQ multiplex PCR; TCRdb's copy has only in-frame clones and lacks some. The repertoire holds around 600,000 clones, roughly 98% seen once, with around 0.3% in the top ten. The CDR3 sequence is 14 residues long. Germline lookup yields CDR1 MNHEY and CDR2 SMNVEV (reference sequence). Trimming took 2 bases from V and 0 from J, leaving 7 bases between them. CD45RO-negative cells were positively selected for CCR7, leaving out terminally differentiated effector memory CD45RA+ cells. Each sample came from a Caucasian adult donor living in Nashville, Tennessee.

V gene TRBV27 combines with J gene TRBJ1-1, with a weak D call TRBD1 (5 bases). Material for sequencing was naive CD8+ T cells sorted from blood. This TCR was sampled from a man aged 25-40 years in good health. The CDR3, as DNA: TGTGCCAGCAGTTTAGGGGGACTGAACACTGAAGCTTTCTTT. Translating it yields CASSLGGLNTEAFF.